This entry lists 2 T cell receptor beta chains sequenced from one sample in a study of shared clonotypes between healthy human individuals. Clones were sequenced by immunoSEQ multiplex PCR, and TCRdb holds only the in-frame ones, with some missing. The table lists some 95,000 clones, about 68% of them singletons. The sample comprised memory CD8+ T cells sorted from blood. Subset given: CD45RO+ cells pooled with CCR7-negative TemRA cells. The receptors here all came from a man between 25 and 39 years old in good health.

This clone was counted at least ten times. This chain links TRBV7-9 with TRBJ1-1; D might be TRBD1 (5 bases). Germline-derived CDR1 and CDR2 are SEHNR and FQNEAQ (reference sequence). This CDR3 has 13 amino acids. The V end was cut by 4 bases, the J end by 0 bases, with 6 bases between. The CDR3 coding sequence is TGTGCCAGCAGCTCGACAGTGAACACTGAAGCTTTCTTT. Translated: CASSSTVNTEAFF.

This clone appeared a few times. V gene TRBV28 combines with J gene TRBJ1-2; 8 bases line up with TRBD1. The ends lost 11 bases at V and 3 bases at J; junction bases unmatched: 2. This CDR3 has 11 amino acids. Germline CDR1 MDHEN, CDR2 SYDVKM. CDR3 region: CALGQDYGYTF. CDR3 in DNA: TGTGCCTTGGGACAGGACTATGGCTACACCTTC.